This T cell receptor beta chain emerged from a study of blood T cell repertoires in COVID-19. The overall study: Specimens from acute and convalescent COVID-19 originated in the United States, Italy and Spain.

Measured with immunoSEQ multiplex PCR; TCRdb has only the in-frame clones, and not every one. The sample shows over 200,000 clones, 80% to 90% of them seen only once. CDR3 size: 14 residues. CDR1 and CDR2 (germline): SGHDN, FVKESK. V was trimmed by 0 bases and J by 1 base, leaving 7 bases between them. The V call is TRBV14, the J call TRBJ2-7; D gene uncertain. The sequenced sample was peripheral blood. The sequence was obtained from a man in his thirties or forties who had recovered from COVID-19. CDR3 sequence: CASSQERLSYEQYF. In nucleotides, the CDR3 is TGTGCCAGCAGCCAAGAGCGTTTATCCTACGAGCAGTACTTC.